This TCR beta chain derives from a study of cytomegalovirus exposure and HLA in healthy donors. Across the study: Out of about 170 million T cells, an earlier analysis found around 120 million unique TCR beta sequences in total. Study-wide results and caveats: An analysis done earlier found most TCR beta V segments productive about 87% or about 30% of the time.

About this clone itself: What it recognizes is unknown.

This PCR relied on a set of 60 Vbeta primers and 13 Jbeta primers. Sequenced by immunoSEQ multiplex PCR; TCRdb stores in-frame clones only, minus some. The table shows approximately 150,000 clones, with roughly 80% occurring only once. Germline V gives CDR1 SGHVS, CDR2 FNYEAQ. The germline V and J ends were trimmed by 1 base and 0 bases, with 10 bases remaining between them. The CDR3 runs to 17 residues. The chain has TRBV7-6 and TRBJ2-6; perhaps TRBD2 as D (6 bases). The sample comprised PBMCs. This receptor was taken from a man younger than 45 in good health and CMV-seropositive. Written as DNA, the CDR3 is TGTGCCAGCAGCTTAGTCGGAGGGAGCTCTGGGGCCAACGTCCTGACTTTC. This sequence encodes CASSLVGGSSGANVLTF.